The T cell receptor (beta chain) under discussion was sequenced for a study of blood T cell repertoires in COVID-19. Germline V gene sequence: CDR1 KGHSH, CDR2 LQKENI. The CDR3 contains 13 residues. V was clipped by 5 bases and J by 1 base, with 8 bases between them. The data were produced by immunoSEQ multiplex PCR, yet TCRdb's version contains in-frame clones alone and is incomplete. The table records roughly 250,000 clones, around 90% of them present only once. Within 2 weeks before study entry, exposed participants met a COVID-19 case. This chain connects TRBV18 to TRBJ1-1, with no clear D. The sequence came from a man in his fifties or sixties who had been exposed to COVID-19. The sample comprised PBMCs or T cells enriched from blood (not recorded which). Here the CDR3 DNA reads TGTGCCAGCTCAGCCCCGGGGAACACTGAAGCTTTCTTT. Amino acids: CASSAPGNTEAFF.